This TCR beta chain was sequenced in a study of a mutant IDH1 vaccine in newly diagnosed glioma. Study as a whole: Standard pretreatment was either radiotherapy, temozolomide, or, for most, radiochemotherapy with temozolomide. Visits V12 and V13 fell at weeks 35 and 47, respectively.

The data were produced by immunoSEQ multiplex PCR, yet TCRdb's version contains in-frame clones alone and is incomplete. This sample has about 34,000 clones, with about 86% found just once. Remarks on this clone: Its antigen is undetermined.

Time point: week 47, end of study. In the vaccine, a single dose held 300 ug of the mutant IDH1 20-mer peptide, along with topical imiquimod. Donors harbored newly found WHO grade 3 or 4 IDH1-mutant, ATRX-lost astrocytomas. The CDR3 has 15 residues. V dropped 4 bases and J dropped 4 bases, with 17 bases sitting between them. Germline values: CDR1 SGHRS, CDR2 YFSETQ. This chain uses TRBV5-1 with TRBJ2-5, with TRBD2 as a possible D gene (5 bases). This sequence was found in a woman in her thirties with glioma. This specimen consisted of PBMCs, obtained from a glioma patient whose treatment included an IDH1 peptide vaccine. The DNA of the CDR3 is TGCGCCAGCAGCCCTGTGAGTCTGGGGAGAGAGACCCAGTACTTC. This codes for CASSPVSLGRETQYF.